The clone carrying this TCR beta chain was seen only once. From germline, CDR1 is LNHDA and CDR2 SQIVND (reference sequence). V was shortened by 4 bases and J by 4 bases, with 7 bases between the two germline ends. The CDR3 runs to 12 residues. The data were obtained in a study of blood T cell repertoires in COVID-19. Residents of 24 US areas, aged 18 to 89 years, made up the participants. Sequencing used immunoSEQ multiplex PCR; TCRdb keeps in-frame clones, though not all of them. The sample has some 150,000 clones, more than 75% seen once; the top ten hold about 1.2%. This sequence originates from a human donor with acute COVID-19. The donor label of this sample is uncertain. The rearrangement uses TRBV19 and TRBJ2-5, with D maybe TRBD1 (5 bases). Material: PBMCs or T cells enriched from blood (not recorded which). The CDR3 spells CASSSQGETQYF. CDR3 sequence (DNA): TGTGCCAGTAGTAGTCAGGGAGAGACCCAGTACTTC.